Given below is one T cell receptor (beta chain) in context. The antigen is undetermined. V was shortened by 4 bases and J by 1 base, with 17 bases between the two germline ends. Germline V CDR1 and CDR2: LNHDA, SQIVND (reference sequence). CDR3 length equals 16 residues. The repertoire was sequenced with immunoSEQ multiplex PCR; TCRdb's copy has only in-frame clones and lacks some. The sample lists roughly 50,000 clones, roughly 84% occurring once. These data come from a study of a mutant IDH1 vaccine in newly diagnosed glioma. Study context: Once 4-6 weeks had passed after radiotherapy alone, vaccination started, or it started with temozolomide cycles. Pretreatment consisted of radiotherapy, temozolomide, or both, with most receiving both.

This sample's time point: week 35, safety follow-up. Mutant IDH1 20-mer peptide, at 300 ug, made up each vaccine dose, with topical imiquimod. Across weeks 1, 3, 5, 7, 11, 15, 19 and 23, patients received a vaccination each time, eight in all. Each astrocytoma in the donors was new, WHO grade 3 or 4, IDH1-mutant and ATRX-lost. The sequence derives from a woman younger than 30 with glioma. The starting material was PBMCs, obtained from a glioma patient whose treatment included an IDH1 peptide vaccine. The chain combines TRBV19 with TRBJ2-7; possible D gene TRBD1, 6 bases. The CDR3 DNA follows: TGTGCCAGTAGTAAGGGAAGGTCAGGGGAATCCTACGAGCAGTACTTC. Protein sequence: CASSKGRSGESYEQYF.